This is a list of T cell receptor beta chains from one sample in a study of cytomegalovirus exposure and HLA in healthy donors. This table comes from immunoSEQ multiplex PCR, and its TCRdb copy is limited to in-frame clones, with some not included. The table has 170,000 or so clones, roughly 80% seen once. The sequencing input was PBMCs. These receptors all come from a boy between 10 and 17 years old in good health and CMV-seronegative. Both conserved end residues are part of each CDR3. Each record gives: D gene, clone size, V gene, J gene, CDR3 DNA, CDR3 protein. A D gene is named only where the DNA matches it firmly. For some rows the clone size is stated as once, few or many, or as a class when expanded; others skip it.

D: TRBD1
size: few
V: TRBV9
J: TRBJ2-4
DNA: TGTGCCAGCAGCGTAGGGACAGGCAAGATTCAGTACTTC
CDR3: CASSVGTGKIQYF

D: .
size: .
V: TRBV21-1
J: TRBJ1-4
DNA: TGTGCCAGCAGCGCCCGGACAGGGGAAATGACTAATGAAAAACTGTTTTTT
CDR3: CASSARTGEMTNEKLFF

D: TRBD1
size: .
V: TRBV11-2
J: TRBJ2-1
DNA: TGTGCCAGCCGACCACGTAAAGGGGGCGGCTACAATGAGCAGTTCTTC
CDR3: CASRPRKGGGYNEQFF

D: .
size: .
V: TRBV9
J: TRBJ2-1
DNA: TGTGCCAGCAGCAGTAGCGGAAGCTCCTACAATGAGCAGTTCTTC
CDR3: CASSSSGSSYNEQFF

D: .
size: .
V: TRBV15
J: TRBJ2-3
DNA: TGTGCCACCAGCAGAGATCAAGGTTTCGGAGGGAGCACAGATACGCAGTATTTT
CDR3: CATSRDQGFGGSTDTQYF

D: TRBD1
size: few
V: TRBV28
J: TRBJ1-5
DNA: TGTGCCAGCAGTAACCCAGCGACAGGGTTTAGCAATCAGCCCCAGCATTTT
CDR3: CASSNPATGFSNQPQHF

D: .
size: few
V: TRBV7-2
J: TRBJ1-5
DNA: TGTGCCAGCAGCTTAAATGGTCCGAGTCAGCCCCAGCATTTT
CDR3: CASSLNGPSQPQHF

D: TRBD2
size: few
V: TRBV5-4
J: TRBJ2-5
DNA: TGTGCCAGCAGCCTGAGCGGACTAGCGGGAGGGCGAGAGACCCAGTACTTC
CDR3: CASSLSGLAGGRETQYF

D: .
size: .
V: TRBV7-3
J: TRBJ1-4
DNA: TGTGCCAGCAGCCCCCAGGGGTCAGGAAAACTGTTTTTT
CDR3: CASSPQGSGKLFF

D: TRBD1
size: .
V: TRBV5-5
J: TRBJ1-5
DNA: TGTGCCAGCAGCCCCGGGACAGGGGAGGTCAGCAATCAGCCCCAGCATTTT
CDR3: CASSPGTGEVSNQPQHF

D: TRBD1
size: .
V: TRBV19
J: TRBJ1-6
DNA: TGTGCCAAACAGGGGACTTTCAGCTCCTATAATTCACCCCTCCACTTT
CDR3: CAKQGTFSSYNSPLHF

D: TRBD2
size: .
V: TRBV5-1
J: TRBJ2-1
DNA: TGCGCCAGCAGCTTGGGTAGTCTAGCGGGAGACAATGAGCAGTTCTTC
CDR3: CASSLGSLAGDNEQFF

D: TRBD1
size: .
V: TRBV10-3
J: TRBJ2-3
DNA: TGTGCCATCAGTGACGGCAGGGGGCTCACAGATACGCAGTATTTT
CDR3: CAISDGRGLTDTQYF

D: TRBD1
size: .
V: TRBV9
J: TRBJ1-6
DNA: TGTGCCAGCAGCGCAACCGGGACAGGGAATAATTCACCCCTCCACTTT
CDR3: CASSATGTGNNSPLHF

D: .
size: .
V: TRBV15
J: TRBJ1-1
DNA: TGTGCCACCAGCCGAACCCTATTTGAAACGCGCACTGAAGCTTTCTTT
CDR3: CATSRTLFETRTEAFF

D: TRBD1
size: few
V: TRBV2
J: TRBJ1-5
DNA: TGTGCCAGCAGTGACGGGGACAGGGGGGGACAGCCCCAGCATTTT
CDR3: CASSDGDRGGQPQHF

D: TRBD2
size: .
V: TRBV7-9
J: TRBJ2-5
DNA: TGTTCCAGCAGCCCCACGAGCGGGGGTCAAGAGACCCAGTACTTC
CDR3: CSSSPTSGGQETQYF

D: .
size: .
V: TRBV4-3
J: TRBJ2-7
DNA: TGCGCCAGCAGCCAAGACCTAAACAGGGCTCTACGGGAACAGTACTTC
CDR3: CASSQDLNRALREQYF

D: TRBD1
size: once
V: TRBV9
J: TRBJ1-3
DNA: TGTGCCAGCAGCGCTATCTGGGGACAGGGGTCCTCTGGAAACACCATATATTTT
CDR3: CASSAIWGQGSSGNTIYF

D: .
size: .
V: TRBV15
J: TRBJ2-7
DNA: TGTGCCACCAGCAGGGGGGGACTTTCCGCCTACGAGCAGTACTTC
CDR3: CATSRGGLSAYEQYF

D: .
size: .
V: TRBV9
J: TRBJ2-2
DNA: TGTGCCAGCAGCGTCACCCGGACCGGGCGGGACACCGGGGAGCTGTTTTTT
CDR3: CASSVTRTGRDTGELFF

D: .
size: .
V: TRBV6-1
J: TRBJ2-7
DNA: TGTGCCAGCAGACTGGAGCAGATCTCCTACGAGCAGTACTTC
CDR3: CASRLEQISYEQYF

D: .
size: once
V: TRBV5-1
J: TRBJ1-2
DNA: TGCGCCAGCAGCTTAACAGCTAACTATGGCTACACCTTC
CDR3: CASSLTANYGYTF

D: TRBD1
size: once
V: TRBV6-5
J: TRBJ1-2
DNA: TGTGCCAGCAGTTACGGACAGGGGGGCTACACCTTC
CDR3: CASSYGQGGYTF

D: TRBD1
size: once
V: TRBV7-4
J: TRBJ2-2
DNA: TGTGCCAGCAGCTTAAGGCTGGCGTTATACAGGGGGCAGAACACCGGGGAGCTGTTTTTT
CDR3: CASSLRLALYRGQNTGELFF

D: .
size: .
V: TRBV9
J: TRBJ2-6
DNA: TGTGCCAGCAGCGACGGGTGGAGGGAGGCCAACGTCCTGACTTTC
CDR3: CASSDGWREANVLTF

D: .
size: .
V: TRBV9
J: TRBJ1-5
DNA: TGTGCCAGCAGTGCAGGGGCCGACCAGCCCCAGCATTTT
CDR3: CASSAGADQPQHF

D: TRBD1
size: .
V: TRBV5-6
J: TRBJ1-5
DNA: TGTGCCAGCAGCTTGGGGACAGGGTTGCCCCAGCATTTT
CDR3: CASSLGTGLPQHF

D: TRBD1
size: .
V: TRBV7-2
J: TRBJ2-3
DNA: TGTGCCAGCAGCCTAGACAGGGGCGAGGATACGCAGTATTTT
CDR3: CASSLDRGEDTQYF

D: .
size: .
V: TRBV30
J: TRBJ1-1
DNA: TGTGCCTGGAGTCTCACAGGATTTCAGGATTTCTTT
CDR3: CAWSLTGFQDFF

D: .
size: .
V: TRBV19
J: TRBJ2-4
DNA: TGTGCCAGTAGTACCCCCGGTCTAGCCAAAAACATTCAGTACTTC
CDR3: CASSTPGLAKNIQYF

D: .
size: few
V: TRBV6-6
J: TRBJ1-1
DNA: TGTGCCAGCACCCCGCAAGGGGGACTGAACACTGAAGCTTTCTTT
CDR3: CASTPQGGLNTEAFF

D: .
size: .
V: TRBV6-6
J: TRBJ1-4
DNA: TGTGCCAGCAGTGCAGGGTCCTCATTTTCTAATGAAAAACTGTTTTTT
CDR3: CASSAGSSFSNEKLFF

D: TRBD1
size: .
V: TRBV5-1
J: TRBJ1-1
DNA: TGCGCCAGCAGCTTGGGACAGGGGGTCGACACTGAAGCTTTCTTT
CDR3: CASSLGQGVDTEAFF

D: .
size: .
V: TRBV7-2
J: TRBJ2-7
DNA: TGTGCCAGCAGCCTAACCGCCTACGAGCAGTACTTC
CDR3: CASSLTAYEQYF

D: TRBD1
size: .
V: TRBV19
J: TRBJ1-3
DNA: TGTGCCAGTACCACAGGGGCCAACTCTGGAAACACCATATATTTT
CDR3: CASTTGANSGNTIYF

D: .
size: .
V: TRBV19
J: TRBJ2-5
DNA: TGTGCCAGTAGTATGAGCGGAGCCCTTGAAGAGACCCAGTACTTC
CDR3: CASSMSGALEETQYF

D: .
size: once
V: TRBV5-1
J: TRBJ1-4
DNA: TGCGCCAGCAGCTTCCGGGGGAAGGATGAAAAACTGTTTTTT
CDR3: CASSFRGKDEKLFF

D: .
size: .
V: TRBV30
J: TRBJ1-4
DNA: TGTGCCTGGGGCGTACTCGGACATGAAAATGAAAAACTGTTTTTT
CDR3: CAWGVLGHENEKLFF

D: TRBD1
size: .
V: TRBV27
J: TRBJ2-5
DNA: TGTGCCAGCAGTACCGGGACAGGGGTAGTTGAGCAGTACTTC
CDR3: CASSTGTGVVEQYF

D: .
size: .
V: TRBV19
J: TRBJ1-5
DNA: TGTGCCAGTACCCAATACGGGGTCGGGGATTATAGACAGCCCCAGCATTTT
CDR3: CASTQYGVGDYRQPQHF

D: .
size: .
V: TRBV6-1
J: TRBJ1-5
DNA: TGTGCCAGCTTGACAGCTCTCAATCAGCCCCAGCATTTT
CDR3: CASLTALNQPQHF

D: .
size: .
V: TRBV11-1
J: TRBJ1-4
DNA: TGTGCCAGCAGCTTAACTCGAGGACAGTTTGAAAAACTGTTTTTT
CDR3: CASSLTRGQFEKLFF

D: .
size: once
V: TRBV7-9
J: TRBJ1-2
DNA: TGTGCCAGCAGCTTAGATCCCTGGGGGCTAGCGGATGGCTACACCTTC
CDR3: CASSLDPWGLADGYTF

D: TRBD2
size: .
V: TRBV30
J: TRBJ2-3
DNA: TGTGCCTGGACGGGGGGGCCGCCCGATACGCAGTATTTT
CDR3: CAWTGGPPDTQYF

D: TRBD1
size: .
V: TRBV28
J: TRBJ1-1
DNA: TGTGCCAGCAGTTCCCGACAGGGCGTCTTCACTGAAGCTTTCTTT
CDR3: CASSSRQGVFTEAFF

D: .
size: once
V: TRBV5-1
J: TRBJ2-1
DNA: TGCGCCAGCAGCTGGGGCCCTGGGGGGTCCTACAATGAGCAGTTCTTC
CDR3: CASSWGPGGSYNEQFF

D: TRBD1
size: .
V: TRBV27
J: TRBJ2-7
DNA: TGTGCCAGCAGTTTTAGGGGGGACAGGCTCTACGAGCAGTACTTC
CDR3: CASSFRGDRLYEQYF

D: .
size: .
V: TRBV18
J: TRBJ1-2
DNA: TGTGCCAGCTCAGAATCGGGGACACCCGTCTATGGCTACACCTTC
CDR3: CASSESGTPVYGYTF

D: .
size: once
V: TRBV2
J: TRBJ2-4
DNA: TGTGCCAGCAGTGAAGAGGCGCGGTGGAAACTAGCCAAAAACATTCAGTACTTC
CDR3: CASSEEARWKLAKNIQYF

D: TRBD2
size: few
V: TRBV7-3
J: TRBJ2-1
DNA: TGTGCCAGCAGCTTAGGGACTACCACAACCAATGAGCAGTTCTTC
CDR3: CASSLGTTTTNEQFF